A single sample is the source of the 8 T cell receptor beta chains below, sequenced in a study of cytomegalovirus exposure and HLA in healthy donors. 60 Vbeta and 13 Jbeta primers were used in PCR. The method was immunoSEQ multiplex PCR; TCRdb's version includes in-frame clones alone and lacks a portion of them. The repertoire has around 130,000 clones, around 77% of them found once; the top ten carry around 1.2%. Sequencing was performed on PBMCs. Receptors were obtained from a middle-aged man in good health and CMV-seronegative.

The chain couples TRBV5-5 to TRBJ1-4; 7 bases are a match to TRBD1. Looked up from germline, CDR1 is SGHKS and CDR2 is YYEKEE (reference sequence). The trim removed 2 bases at V and 8 bases at J, leaving 12 bases unmatched. This CDR3 has 16 amino acids. The CDR3 region is CASSFYIRDSPEKLFF. CDR3 DNA sequence: TGTGCCAGCAGCTTTTACATTCGGGACAGTCCAGAAAAACTGTTTTTT.

This clone was observed once. The chain combines TRBV29-1 with TRBJ1-1; the D is unclear. CDR1 and CDR2 (germline): SQVTM, ANQGSEA. This CDR3 is 13 amino acids long. Trimming cost V 1 base and J 5 bases, with 11 bases left between them. For the CDR3, the DNA is TGCAGCGTTGAAGGGGCCATTGGGACTGAAGCTTTCTTT. This codes for CSVEGAIGTEAFF.

This clone was observed once. This chain joins TRBV11-2 and TRBJ1-4; possibly TRBD1 for D (5 bases). This CDR3 has 15 amino acids. With 0 bases removed from V and 8 bases from J, the gap between germline ends came to 13 bases. The germline V gene has CDR1 SGHAT and CDR2 FQNNGV. CDR3 DNA sequence: TGTGCCAGCAGCTTAGACGGCAGGGCGGAGGAAAAACTGTTTTTT. Translated, it gives CASSLDGRAEEKLFF. The variable domain in full, with the rest retrieved from reference TRBV11-2 and TRBJ1-4, is EAGVAQSPRYKIIEKRQSVAFWCNPISGHATLYWYQQILGQGPKLLIQFQNNGVVDDSQLPKDRFSAERLKGVDSTLKIQPAKLEDSAVYLCASSLDGRAEEKLFFGSGTQLSVL.

This chain connects TRBV9 to TRBJ1-4; TRBD1 is a possible D gene (5 bases). Germline lookup yields CDR1 SGDLS and CDR2 YYNGEE. V gave up 1 base and J gave up 6 bases, with 13 bases separating them. The CDR3 extends over 15 amino acids. The CDR3 DNA follows: TGTGCCAGCAGCGTAAATCCTGACAGTGATGAAAAACTGTTTTTT. Amino acid sequence: CASSVNPDSDEKLFF.

This clone was seen a few times. The chain links TRBV10-3 to TRBJ2-3; D may be TRBD2 (5 bases). The CDR3 covers 12 residues. In germline, CDR1 is ENHRY, CDR2 SYGVKD. The germline V and J ends were trimmed by 2 bases and 6 bases, with 6 bases remaining between them. The CDR3 DNA reads as TGTGCCATCAGTGAGAGGACTGATACGCAGTATTTT. It translates to CAISERTDTQYF.

The rearrangement joins TRBV27 to TRBJ2-7; D is possibly TRBD1 (6 bases). Germline values: CDR1 MNHEY, CDR2 SMNVEV (reference sequence). This CDR3 is built from 14 residues. Trimming removed 3 bases from V and 5 bases from J, with 14 bases in between. DNA of the CDR3: TGTGCCAGCAGTTTGTTAGGGGGAGTGAACGAGCAGTACTTC. Its protein product is CASSLLGGVNEQYF.

The V gene is TRBV7-9, the J gene TRBJ1-1; D might be TRBD1 (5 bases). The length of the CDR3 is 13 residues. The germline V gene has CDR1 SEHNR and CDR2 FQNEAQ (reference sequence). V was clipped by 6 bases and J by 3 bases, with 11 bases between them. CDR3 amino acids: CASRGGLDTEAFF. Here the CDR3 DNA reads TGTGCCAGCAGGGGGGGGTTGGACACTGAAGCTTTCTTT.

This clone has just a few counts. This rearrangement joins TRBV2 to TRBJ1-6; 8 bases fit TRBD1. This CDR3 contains 12 residues. Trimming at V came to 3 bases and at J to 14 bases, leaving 3 bases not matched to a gene. Germline V gene lookup returns CDR1 SNHLY and CDR2 FYNNEI. In DNA form, the CDR3 reads TGTGCCAGCAGTGAGCAGGGGGCGGCCCTCCACTTT. This gives the protein CASSEQGAALHF.